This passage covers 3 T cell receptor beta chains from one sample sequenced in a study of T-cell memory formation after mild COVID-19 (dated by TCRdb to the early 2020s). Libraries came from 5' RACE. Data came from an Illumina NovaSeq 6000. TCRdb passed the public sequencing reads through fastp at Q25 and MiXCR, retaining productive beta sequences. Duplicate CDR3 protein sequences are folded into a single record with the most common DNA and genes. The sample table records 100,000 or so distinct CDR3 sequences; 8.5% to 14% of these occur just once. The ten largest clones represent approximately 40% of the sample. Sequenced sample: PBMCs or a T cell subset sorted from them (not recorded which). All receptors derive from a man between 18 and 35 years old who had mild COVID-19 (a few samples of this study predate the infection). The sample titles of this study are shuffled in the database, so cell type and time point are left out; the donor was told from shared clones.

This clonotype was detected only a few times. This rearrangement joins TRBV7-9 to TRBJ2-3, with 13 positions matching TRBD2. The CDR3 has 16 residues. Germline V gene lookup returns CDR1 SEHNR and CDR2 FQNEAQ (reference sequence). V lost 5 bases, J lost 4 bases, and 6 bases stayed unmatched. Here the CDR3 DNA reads TGTGCCAGCAGCGTCGGACTAGCGGGGGACTCAGATACGCAGTATTTT. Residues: CASSVGLAGDSDTQYF.

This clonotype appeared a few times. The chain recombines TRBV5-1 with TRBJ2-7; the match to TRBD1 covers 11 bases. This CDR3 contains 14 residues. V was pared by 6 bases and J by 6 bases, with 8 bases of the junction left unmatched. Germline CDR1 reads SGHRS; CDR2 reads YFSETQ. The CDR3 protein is CASTGGQGAFEQYF. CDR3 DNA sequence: TGCGCCAGCACCGGAGGACAGGGGGCGTTCGAGCAGTACTTC.

This CDR3 is CASSQDARALGELFF. DNA for the CDR3: TGTGCCAGCAGCCAAGATGCACGTGCCCTTGGGGAGCTGTTTTTT. The V gene is TRBV3-1, the J gene TRBJ2-2; D remains ambiguous. The CDR3 runs to 15 residues. Per germline, CDR1 LGHDT and CDR2 YNNKEL (reference sequence). Trimming removed 0 bases at V and 8 bases at J, with 13 bases between.